The text below deals with one T cell receptor (beta chain). Its antigen is as yet unknown. Germline V CDR1 and CDR2: SNHLY, FYNNEI. The V gene lost 6 bases and the J gene lost 1 base, with 15 bases spanning the gap. This CDR3 has 15 amino acids. The data belong to a study of persistence of HIV-infected CD4 T cells. Study in general: Blood samples, up to 180 mL, came from multiple time points, except a couple of leukapheresis donors sampled once. Points from the study as a whole: Within sorted populations, more oligoclonal TCRs accompanied more oligoclonal proviruses. Antigen-responding cells were enriched for degenerate expanded CDR3beta sequences.

Nonspecific anti-CD3/anti-CD28 bead stimulation represents the broad CD4+ T cell repertoire. Sorting selected CD4+ T cells upregulating both CD40 ligand and CD69. Undetectable plasma HIV-1 RNA below 50 copies/mL lasted at least 4 years. This was the immunoSEQ version 4 assay in survey mode. The assay was immunoSEQ multiplex PCR, and TCRdb's table has in-frame clones only and misses some. The sample includes roughly 45,000 clones, approximately 88% of them seen just once. This material consisted of CD4+ T cells sorted from PBMCs after roughly 17-hour stimulation, taken from a patient who received antiretroviral therapy. This receptor was obtained from an adult man with HIV who was CMV-seropositive. The rearrangement uses TRBV2 and TRBJ1-1; the D gene is possibly TRBD1 (6 bases). The CDR3 region is CASRALGGANTEAFF. The CDR3 DNA sequence: TGTGCCAGCAGGGCGCTAGGGGGGGCGAACACTGAAGCTTTCTTT.